Presented here are 16 T cell receptor beta chains from one specimen sequenced in a study of T cell repertoires in cytomegalovirus infection. Antigens of these TCRs are unknown. MiXCR, applied by TCRdb to the reads, yields one record per CDR3 protein. The data hold tens of thousands of distinct CDR3 sequences, with under 30% observed a single time. This material consisted of CD8+ T cells from cultured PBMCs, taken from culture after CMV antigen stimulation. The receptors here all came from a human donor in good health (CMV status not recorded). Some clones in this sample may be carry-over from other donors' samples.

V and J are TRBV5-1 and TRBJ2-2; a weak D match, TRBD1 (6 bases). Germline assignment: CDR1 SGHRS and CDR2 YFSETQ. The CDR3 runs 14 residues. The germline V and J ends were trimmed by 3 bases and 7 bases, with 13 bases remaining between them. Written as DNA, the CDR3 is TGCGCCAGCAGCTCTCAGGGGAGTGGCGGGGAGCTGTTTTTT. Amino acid sequence: CASSSQGSGGELFF. Filled out from reference TRBV5-1 and TRBJ2-2, the complete variable domain reads KAGVTQTPRYLIKTRGQQVTLSCSPISGHRSVSWYQQTPGQGLQFLFEYFSETQRNKGNFPGRFSGRQFSNSRSEMNVSTLELGDSALYLCASSSQGSGGELFFGEGSRLTVL.

Ten or more counts support this clonotype. This chain joins TRBV4-2 and TRBJ2-5; 11 bases line up with TRBD1. J lost 5 bases, V lost 4 bases, and 9 bases had no gene match. The CDR3 is 16 amino acids. Germline V lookup: CDR1 LGHNA, CDR2 YNFKEQ. Here the CDR3 reads CASSRRTGGDLETQYF. The DNA of the CDR3 is TGTGCCAGCAGCCGCCGGACAGGGGGCGACTTGGAGACCCAGTACTTC.

This chain joins TRBV12-3 or TRBV12-4 and TRBJ2-2, with TRBD2 matching 9 bases. The CDR3 consists of 14 residues. V lost 3 bases to trimming and J lost 5 bases; unmatched junction nucleotides: 1. This CDR3 reads CASSFSGSTGELFF. As DNA, the CDR3 is TGTGCCAGCAGTTTTAGCGGGAGTACCGGGGAGCTGTTTTTT.

The chain joins TRBV27 to TRBJ2-1, with D possibly TRBD1 on 6 matching bases. CDR1 MNHEY and CDR2 SMNVEV come from the germline V gene (reference sequence). This CDR3 has 14 residues. Trimming pared 2 bases from V and 9 bases from J, leaving 14 bases between. The CDR3 protein is CASSLRAGVSEQFF. CDR3 sequence (DNA): TGTGCCAGCAGTTTACGTGCAGGGGTCAGTGAGCAGTTCTTC.

The CDR3 reads CATSNRAGLRSYEQYF. In DNA, the CDR3 is TGTGCCACCAGCAACAGGGCGGGACTCCGCTCCTACGAGCAGTACTTC. The V gene is TRBV15, the J gene TRBJ2-7, with D possibly being TRBD1 or TRBD2 (6 bases each). The CDR3 has 16 residues. CDR1 and CDR2 from the germline V gene are LNHNV and YYDKDF (reference sequence). Trimming took 4 bases from V and 0 from J, leaving 16 bases between them.

This clonotype was seen only a few times. The rearrangement joins TRBV7-9 to TRBJ1-1, with TRBD1 as a possible D gene (6 bases). The CDR3 consists of 15 residues. V dropped 0 bases and J dropped 7 bases, with 15 bases sitting between them. Per the germline V gene, CDR1 is SEHNR and CDR2 is FQNEAQ (reference sequence). CDR3 residues: CASSLAIGTRNEAFF. The CDR3 DNA is TGTGCCAGCAGCTTAGCGATCGGGACAAGAAATGAAGCTTTCTTT.

At least ten counts were recorded for this clonotype. V gene TRBV6-5 combines with J gene TRBJ1-3; a possible D gene is TRBD1 (5 bases). The CDR3 has 15 residues. The germline V gene has CDR1 MNHEY and CDR2 SVGAGI. V lost 0 bases and J lost 0, with 6 bases in between. The CDR3 region is CASSYSGGSGNTIYF. Here the CDR3 DNA reads TGTGCCAGCAGTTACTCTGGGGGCTCTGGAAACACCATATATTTT.

V is TRBV29-1 and J is TRBJ2-1; a possible D gene is TRBD1 (6 bases). The CDR3 runs to 12 residues. Deletions cut 6 bases from V and 3 bases from J, with 9 bases between. Germline CDR1 and CDR2: SQVTM and ANQGSEA. The CDR3 DNA follows: TGCAGCGTACCGACAGGCTACAATGAGCAGTTCTTC. Translating gives CSVPTGYNEQFF.

This chain joins TRBV7-2 and TRBJ2-7; D is possibly TRBD1 (5 bases). The CDR3 runs to 14 residues. The V gene lost 2 bases and the J gene lost 3 bases, with 11 bases spanning the gap. The V gene's germline CDR1 is SGHTA and CDR2 FQGNSA. CDR3 protein: CASSLHPGFYEQYF. As DNA, the CDR3 is TGTGCCAGCAGCTTACATCCAGGGTTCTACGAGCAGTACTTC.

This clonotype was recorded at least ten times. This chain links TRBV5-6 with TRBJ2-7; 7 bases align to TRBD1. V lost 1 base to trimming and J lost 5 bases; unmatched junction nucleotides: 12. CDR3 size: 16 residues. CDR1 SGHDT and CDR2 YYEEEE come from the germline V gene. This chain's CDR3 is CASSLPPGGGGNEQYF. In DNA form, the CDR3 reads TGTGCCAGCAGCTTGCCCCCAGGGGGTGGAGGTAACGAGCAGTACTTC.

The table lists this clonotype with a few counts. This chain uses TRBV6-2 or TRBV6-3 with TRBJ2-7; 7 nucleotides line up with TRBD1. CDR3 length equals 14 residues. V shed 2 bases and J 4 bases; nucleotides not matched to a gene: 5. CDR1 is MNHEY and CDR2 is SVGEGT in the germline V gene. Here the CDR3 reads CASSYSQTGYEQYF. CDR3 coding DNA: TGTGCCAGCAGTTACAGCCAGACAGGGTACGAGCAGTACTTC.

This clonotype occurred a few times. The chain links TRBV7-8 to TRBJ1-1, with 9 bases lining up with TRBD1. With V trimmed by 6 bases and J by 3 bases, 8 bases remained unmatched. The CDR3 is 15 residues long. Germline V gives CDR1 SGHVS, CDR2 FQNEAQ. CDR3 sequence reads: CASSPTGGLYTEAFF. The CDR3 bases are TGTGCCAGCAGTCCTACAGGGGGCTTATACACTGAAGCTTTCTTT.

The chain joins TRBV12-5 to TRBJ2-2; D gene uncertain. V lost 5 bases, J lost 0 bases, and 13 bases lay in between. The length of the CDR3 is 16 residues. CDR1 is LGHNT, CDR2 FRNRAP, per germline. The CDR3 protein is CASGLPGGANTGELFF. The CDR3 region has the DNA TGTGCTAGTGGTCTTCCGGGCGGAGCGAACACCGGGGAGCTGTTTTTT.

V is TRBV27 and J is TRBJ1-1; D is undetermined. There are 13 residues in the CDR3. From germline, CDR1 is MNHEY and CDR2 SMNVEV (reference sequence). V lost 6 bases and J 3 bases, leaving 11 bases between the germline ends. The CDR3, as DNA: TGTGCCAGCAGCTTCCGTAGGGACACTGAAGCTTTCTTT. It specifies CASSFRRDTEAFF.

The genes are TRBV12-3 or TRBV12-4 and TRBJ2-1; D is ambiguous. CDR3 length equals 12 residues. Trimming took 5 bases from V and 5 from J, leaving 7 bases between them. The CDR3 loop is CASSPSNNEQFF. CDR3 nucleotide sequence: TGTGCCAGCAGTCCCTCGAACAATGAGCAGTTCTTC.

The V and J genes are TRBV2 and TRBJ1-1; D is possibly TRBD1 (5 bases). From germline, CDR1 is SNHLY and CDR2 FYNNEI. This CDR3 has 16 residues. Trimming stripped 7 bases from V and 5 bases from J, with 23 bases between. CDR3 amino acids: CASTPAGQGLRTEAFF. CDR3 coding DNA: TGTGCCAGCACCCCGGCGGGGCAGGGTCTGCGGACTGAAGCTTTCTTT.